These 15 T cell receptor beta chains came from one sample sequenced in a study of tumor-infiltrating lymphocytes in primary liver carcinoma. Total RNA (approximately 500 ng) served as template for TCR beta cDNA synthesis primed by a constant-region primer. Nested multiplex PCR, run for three rounds with slightly modified ARM-PCR, yielded TCR beta libraries. Amplification in the first two PCR rounds was performed using TRBV1-TRBV30 forward primers and a C-beta reverse primer for roughly 9 cycles each. One entry per CDR3 protein, called by TCRdb with MiXCR from the multiplex PCR reads. The table has more than 70,000 distinct CDR3 sequences, more than 65% seen once. Unsorted bulk tissue of roughly 18-32 mg yielded co-extracted RNA and DNA. Material for sequencing was liver tumor tissue from sampling region 1. Subset: tumor region T1, superior pole. The receptors here all came from a man in his forties or fifties with primary liver carcinoma and hepatitis B virus infection.

On this clonotype: This may be a read error, as it is one base from a much larger clone. The chain combines TRBV5-1 with TRBJ2-2; 8 bases line up with TRBD2. The CDR3 runs 15 residues. The V gene end was trimmed by 3 bases and the J gene end by 6 bases; junction bases not matched to a gene: 7. Germline V lookup: CDR1 SGHRS, CDR2 YFSETQ. This CDR3 is CASSWGQAGAGELFF. The CDR3 region has the DNA TGCGCCAGCAGCTGGGGACAAGCGGGAGCCGGGGAGCTGTTTTTT.

V and J are TRBV6-5 and TRBJ2-7, with D possibly called TRBD1 or TRBD2 (6 bases each). This CDR3 spans 17 amino acids. The V and J ends lost 0 bases and 6 bases respectively, with 21 bases between them. In germline, CDR1 is MNHEY, CDR2 SVGAGI. The CDR3 DNA follows: TGTGCCAGCAGTTACTCACTGACAGGACCATCGGGAGCCGAGCAGTACTTC. Translating gives CASSYSLTGPSGAEQYF.

Concerning this clonotype itself: Without the conserved terminal phenylalanine or tryptophan, this CDR3 likely stems from a read error. The chain employs TRBV10-3 and TRBJ2-3; 12 bases map to TRBD2. Germline assignment: CDR1 ENHRY and CDR2 SYGVKD. The length of the CDR3 is 18 residues. V shed 3 bases, J shed 5 bases, and the junction held 12 bases outside the gene matches. CDR3 residues: CAISDPGAASGGGDTQYL. The DNA for the CDR3 is TGTGCCATCAGTGATCCCGGGGCAGCTAGCGGGGGGGGAGATACGCAGTATCTT.

The chain uses TRBV11-2 and TRBJ2-5; TRBD2 agrees at 11 bases. From germline, CDR1 is SGHAT and CDR2 FQNNGV. CDR3 length equals 20 residues. V gave up 0 bases and J gave up 4 bases; unmatched junction bases: 16. The CDR3 nucleotides are TGTGCCAGCAGCTTAGATGCCCCGAGTCCCCTAGCGGGAGGTCGAGAGACCCAGTACTTC. Amino acids: CASSLDAPSPLAGGRETQYF.

The table lists this clonotype with a count of one. Since the CDR3 does not end with the conserved phenylalanine or tryptophan, this likely comes from a read error. The V gene is TRBV2, the J gene TRBJ1-1; 9 positions agree with TRBD1. CDR1 is SNHLY, CDR2 FYNNEI, per germline. V gave up 4 bases and J gave up 2 bases; unmatched junction bases: 11. The CDR3 runs 17 residues. In DNA, the CDR3 is TGTGCCAGCAGTGTTCGACAGGGGGGAACGAGAAACACTGAAGCTTTCCTT. Translated: CASSVRQGGTRNTEAFL.

With regard to this clonotype: The conserved closing phenylalanine or tryptophan is absent in this CDR3, likely reflecting a read error. V and J are TRBV6-5 and TRBJ2-7; D gene ambiguous. The CDR3 extends over 13 amino acids. The germline V gene encodes CDR1 MNHEY and CDR2 SVGAGI. The CDR3 here is CASKNYGSYDQYL. DNA of the CDR3: TGTGCCAGCAAAAACTACGGCTCCTACGACCAGTACTTA.

On this clonotype itself: This is likely a read error, given that the CDR3 carries no conserved phenylalanine or tryptophan at its end. The chain has TRBV29-1 and TRBJ2-5; TRBD2 is a possible D gene (5 bases). Germline V CDR1 and CDR2: SQVTM, ANQGSEA. Trimming pared 7 bases from V and 11 bases from J, leaving 20 bases between. The CDR3 sequence is 12 residues long. CDR3 in DNA: TGCAGCGCCGAGACCAGCGGAGAGGCGCAGTACTTA. Encoded protein: CSAETSGEAQYL.

The chain links TRBV5-1 to TRBJ2-5; 10 nucleotides match TRBD1. Germline V lookup: CDR1 SGHRS, CDR2 YFSETQ. The CDR3 is 14 amino acids. Trimming at V came to 4 bases and at J to 5 bases, leaving 5 bases not matched to a gene. The CDR3 DNA follows: TGCGCCAGCAGCGCCGGGACAGGGGTCGAGACCCAGTACTTC. Translation: CASSAGTGVETQYF.

The V call is TRBV7-2, the J call TRBJ2-5; 11 bases are a match to TRBD2. The CDR3 runs 16 residues. Trimming at V came to 2 bases and at J to 5 bases, leaving 7 bases not matched to a gene. Germline CDR1 is SGHTA and CDR2 is FQGNSA. CDR3 in DNA: TGTGCCAGCAGCTTATGGCTAGCGGGAGGAGTTGAGACCCAGTACTTC. This codes for CASSLWLAGGVETQYF. The entire variable domain, with the rest obtained from reference TRBV7-2 and TRBJ2-5, is as follows: GAGVSQSPSNKVTEKGKDVELRCDPISGHTALYWYRQSLGQGLEFLIYFQGNSAPDKSGLPSDRFSAERTGGSVSTLTIQRTQQEDSAVYLCASSLWLAGGVETQYFGPGTRLLVL.

Of note for this clonotype: The junction differs from germline at one of its ends, possibly a read error. The CDR3 loop reads CATSDHGLAGVDEQFF. CDR3 in DNA: TGTGCCACAAGTGACCACGGACTAGCGGGAGTTGATGAGCAGTTCTTC. The chain recombines TRBV24-1 with TRBJ2-1; 13 positions agree with TRBD2. CDR3 size: 16 residues. The V gene's germline CDR1 is KGHDR and CDR2 SFDVKD.

Remarks on this clonotype: One junction end disagrees with the germline gene, perhaps due to a read error. The chain employs TRBV10-2 and TRBJ2-3; tentatively, D is TRBD2 (6 bases). The germline gives CDR1 WSHSY, CDR2 SAAADI. The CDR3 length is 12 residues. The CDR3 DNA follows: TGCGCCAGCGGGAGGAGCGCAGATACTCAGTATTTT. Translated: CASGRSADTQYF.

This rearrangement joins TRBV13 to TRBJ2-5; possibly TRBD2 for D (6 bases). The V end lost 6 bases, the J end lost 2 bases, and 16 bases lay between the germline ends. The CDR3 spans 15 residues. Looked up from germline, CDR1 is PRHDT and CDR2 is FYEKMQ (reference sequence). The DNA of the CDR3 is TGTGCCAGCAGATCGAGACTAGGGAGACAAGAGACCCAGTACTTC. This sequence encodes CASRSRLGRQETQYF. Full variable domain (outside the CDR3, taken from reference TRBV13 and TRBJ2-5): AAGVIQSPRHLIKEKRETATLKCYPIPRHDTVYWYQQGPGQDPQFLISFYEKMQSDKGSIPDRFSAQQFSDYHSELNMSSLELGDSALYFCASRSRLGRQETQYFGPGTRLLVL.

On this clonotype: The CDR3 does not end in the conserved phenylalanine or tryptophan, so this is likely a read error. The DNA is omitted, as the CDR3 cannot be located on it reliably, and the CDR3 follows TCRdb's listing. The chain recombines TRBV12-3 or TRBV12-4 with TRBJ1-1. The CDR3 spans 11 residues, counting both ends. The CDR3: CASNRSTEASS.

A remark on this clonotype: Compared with germline, one end of the junction differs, possibly owing to a read error. V and J are TRBV29-1 and TRBJ2-2; no clear D. CDR1 and CDR2 (germline): SQVTM, ANQGSEA. There are 12 residues in the CDR3. CDR3 sequence (DNA): TGCAACGTTGACCAAGGGTTCGGGGAGCTGTTTTTT. It is translated as CNVDQGFGELFF.

The J gene is TRBJ2-1, the V gene TRBV29-1, with unresolved D. The CDR3 sequence is 14 residues long. The V and J ends lost 1 base and 9 bases respectively, with 16 bases between them. Per the germline V gene, CDR1 is SQVTM and CDR2 is ANQGSEA. The CDR3 sequence: CSVEGHSPNTEQFF. CDR3 nucleotides: TGCAGCGTTGAAGGGCACAGCCCTAACACTGAGCAGTTCTTC.